This is a list of T cell receptor beta chains from one sample in a study of tumor-infiltrating lymphocytes in primary liver carcinoma. One entry per CDR3 protein results from TCRdb running MiXCR on the multiplex PCR reads. Of about 180,000 distinct CDR3 sequences listed, less than 65% are singletons. Material for sequencing was peripheral blood. These receptors all stem from a man aged 35 to 55 with primary liver carcinoma and hepatitis B virus infection. The CDR3 runs from the conserved cysteine through the conserved F or W. D genes are given only for firm matches. The size of a clone is reported for some rows only, either as once, few or many, or as a class for expanded clones.

abundance: few
j_gene: TRBJ2-7
v_gene: TRBV5-4
d_gene: NA
CDR3nt: TGTGCCAGCAGCTTGGGCGGGACACCTCGGGAAGTGCAGTACTTC
CDR3aa: CASSLGGTPREVQYF

abundance: NA
j_gene: TRBJ2-1
v_gene: TRBV6-2/TRBV6-3
d_gene: TRBD2
CDR3nt: TGTGCCAGCAGAAAAAGCGGGACTGAGCAGTTCTTC
CDR3aa: CASRKSGTEQFF

abundance: NA
j_gene: TRBJ2-6
v_gene: TRBV6-1
d_gene: NA
CDR3nt: TGTGCCAGCAGTGCCTCGTTCGTTCCGGACGACCTCTCTGGGGCCAACGTCCTGACTTTC
CDR3aa: CASSASFVPDDLSGANVLTF

abundance: few
j_gene: TRBJ1-2
v_gene: TRBV29-1
d_gene: NA
CDR3nt: TGCAGCGTTGTGTCGGACTTTGGCTACACCTTC
CDR3aa: CSVVSDFGYTF

abundance: NA
j_gene: TRBJ2-3
v_gene: TRBV6-5
d_gene: TRBD2
CDR3nt: TGTGCCCGCAGTTACTCGCAGGGACTAGCGGACAGCACAGATACGCAGTATTTT
CDR3aa: CARSYSQGLADSTDTQYF

abundance: few
j_gene: TRBJ1-1
v_gene: TRBV5-4
d_gene: NA
CDR3nt: TGTGCCAGCAGCTTGGTGCCCAGACAGGAGAACACTGAAGCTTTCTTT
CDR3aa: CASSLVPRQENTEAFF

abundance: NA
j_gene: TRBJ2-7
v_gene: TRBV6-2/TRBV6-3
d_gene: TRBD2
CDR3nt: TGTGCCAGCAGTTCCCTCCGACTAGCGGGAGGCCCCCTCTACGAGCAGTACTTC
CDR3aa: CASSSLRLAGGPLYEQYF

abundance: NA
j_gene: TRBJ1-1
v_gene: TRBV4-2
d_gene: TRBD1
CDR3nt: TGTGCCAGTGCAGGGGGGAACACTGAAGCTTTCTTT
CDR3aa: CASAGGNTEAFF

abundance: many
j_gene: TRBJ2-2
v_gene: TRBV11-2
d_gene: NA
CDR3nt: TGTGCCAGCAGCTTGAGGACAGTAAACACCGGGGAGCTGTTTTTT
CDR3aa: CASSLRTVNTGELFF

abundance: once
j_gene: TRBJ2-7
v_gene: TRBV29-1
d_gene: NA
CDR3nt: TGCAGCGTCCTTGGCGGAGGGAAGGGGGACTCCTACGAGCAGTACTTC
CDR3aa: CSVLGGGKGDSYEQYF

abundance: few
j_gene: TRBJ2-5
v_gene: TRBV28
d_gene: NA
CDR3nt: TGTGCCAGCAGTTCGCCCCCTTTTTTTGTGGAGACCCAGTACTTC
CDR3aa: CASSSPPFFVETQYF

abundance: NA
j_gene: TRBJ1-2
v_gene: TRBV11-2
d_gene: TRBD1
CDR3nt: TGTGCCAGCAGCTTAACCCTAGGGGGCGACTATGGCTACACCTTC
CDR3aa: CASSLTLGGDYGYTF

abundance: NA
j_gene: TRBJ2-1
v_gene: TRBV6-5
d_gene: TRBD1
CDR3nt: TGTGCCAGCAAGGGGGCGGACTACAATGAGCAGTTCTTC
CDR3aa: CASKGADYNEQFF

abundance: many
j_gene: TRBJ2-5
v_gene: TRBV11-3
d_gene: NA
CDR3nt: TGTGCCAGCAGCTTTACGGCGGCTGAGACCCAGTACTTC
CDR3aa: CASSFTAAETQYF

abundance: NA
j_gene: TRBJ1-4
v_gene: TRBV12-3/TRBV12-4
d_gene: NA
CDR3nt: TGTGCCAGCAGTTTAGGTCAGGGCGCCGAAGAACTGTTTTTT
CDR3aa: CASSLGQGAEELFF

abundance: NA
j_gene: TRBJ2-5
v_gene: TRBV5-1
d_gene: NA
CDR3nt: TGCGCCAGCAGCTGGGCCCCCCCTGGGTCAGCACAAGAGACCCAGTACTTC
CDR3aa: CASSWAPPGSAQETQYF

abundance: NA
j_gene: TRBJ2-3
v_gene: TRBV6-6
d_gene: TRBD1
CDR3nt: TGTGCCAGCAGACCCATGGCGGGACAGGGAAAGGATACGCAGTATTTT
CDR3aa: CASRPMAGQGKDTQYF

abundance: many
j_gene: TRBJ2-7
v_gene: TRBV11-2
d_gene: NA
CDR3nt: TGTGCCAGCAGCTTAGTAGTCTACGAGCAGTACTTC
CDR3aa: CASSLVVYEQYF

abundance: NA
j_gene: TRBJ2-4
v_gene: TRBV6-5
d_gene: NA
CDR3nt: TGTGCCAGCAGCTCTATAGGGACGGACAAAAACATTCAGTACTTC
CDR3aa: CASSSIGTDKNIQYF

abundance: NA
j_gene: TRBJ2-7
v_gene: TRBV7-8
d_gene: NA
CDR3nt: TGTGCCAGCAGCTTAGTGTGGCCATACTCCTACGAGCAGTACTTC
CDR3aa: CASSLVWPYSYEQYF

abundance: many
j_gene: TRBJ1-1
v_gene: TRBV11-2
d_gene: NA
CDR3nt: TGTGCCAGCAGCTTAGGTTCCAGGATGAACACTGAAGCTTTCTTT
CDR3aa: CASSLGSRMNTEAFF

abundance: NA
j_gene: TRBJ2-7
v_gene: TRBV4-1
d_gene: TRBD1
CDR3nt: TGCGCCAGCAGCCAACAGACAGGGATCGGCGAGCAGTACTTC
CDR3aa: CASSQQTGIGEQYF

abundance: NA
j_gene: TRBJ2-7
v_gene: TRBV10-3
d_gene: TRBD1
CDR3nt: TGTGCCATCAGTTCCCAGGGACAGGGGGTCGAGCAGTACTTC
CDR3aa: CAISSQGQGVEQYF

abundance: NA
j_gene: TRBJ2-3
v_gene: TRBV6-5
d_gene: NA
CDR3nt: TGTGCCAGCAGTTACTCGGGTAGCACAGATACGCAGTATTTT
CDR3aa: CASSYSGSTDTQYF

abundance: NA
j_gene: TRBJ2-2
v_gene: TRBV4-2
d_gene: NA
CDR3nt: TGTGCCAGCAGCTACGAGCGGGCGAACACCGGGGAGCTGTTCTTT
CDR3aa: CASSYERANTGELFF

abundance: few
j_gene: TRBJ2-2
v_gene: TRBV10-1
d_gene: NA
CDR3nt: TGCGCCAGCAGTGAAGGAGGGAGGACCGGGGAGCTGTTTTTT
CDR3aa: CASSEGGRTGELFF

abundance: many
j_gene: TRBJ1-5
v_gene: TRBV12-3/TRBV12-4
d_gene: NA
CDR3nt: TGTGCCAGCAGCTTAGTTGGCAGCAATCAGCCCCAGCATTTT
CDR3aa: CASSLVGSNQPQHF

abundance: few
j_gene: TRBJ2-4
v_gene: TRBV4-2
d_gene: NA
CDR3nt: TGTGCCAGCAGCCAAGAACCCGGGGGTGGGGGGAACATTCAGTACTTC
CDR3aa: CASSQEPGGGGNIQYF

abundance: few
j_gene: TRBJ1-3
v_gene: TRBV4-1
d_gene: NA
CDR3nt: TGCGCCAGCAGCGCTGGGGGGGGAATTGGAAACACCATATATTTT
CDR3aa: CASSAGGGIGNTIYF

abundance: NA
j_gene: TRBJ2-7
v_gene: TRBV29-1
d_gene: NA
CDR3nt: TGCAGCGCCGTTCCCAGCGGACCCTCCTACGAGCAGTACTTC
CDR3aa: CSAVPSGPSYEQYF

abundance: NA
j_gene: TRBJ1-1
v_gene: TRBV6-5
d_gene: NA
CDR3nt: TGTGCTAGCAGTTACTTTTTACTAGGGCGGGACACTAACACTGAAGCTTTCTTT
CDR3aa: CASSYFLLGRDTNTEAFF

abundance: NA
j_gene: TRBJ2-5
v_gene: TRBV10-3
d_gene: TRBD1
CDR3nt: TGTGCCTTCAGTAAACAGGGGGCGGGGGAGACCCAATACTTC
CDR3aa: CAFSKQGAGETQYF

abundance: once
j_gene: TRBJ2-5
v_gene: TRBV11-2
d_gene: NA
CDR3nt: TGTGCCAGCAGCACGGGGGCAGGAGAGACCCAGTACTTC
CDR3aa: CASSTGAGETQYF

abundance: once
j_gene: TRBJ2-1
v_gene: TRBV5-6
d_gene: NA
CDR3nt: TGTGCCAGCAGCTTGTGGGGTTATGAGCAGTTCTTC
CDR3aa: CASSLWGYEQFF

abundance: NA
j_gene: TRBJ2-7
v_gene: TRBV5-4
d_gene: TRBD1
CDR3nt: TGTGCCAGCAGCTCCGGGGACAGGTGGGTCTACGAGGAGTACTTC
CDR3aa: CASSSGDRWVYEEYF

abundance: NA
j_gene: TRBJ2-5
v_gene: TRBV6-6
d_gene: TRBD2
CDR3nt: TGTGCCAGCAGCCAGCGGGAGAGATGGGAGACCCAGTACTTC
CDR3aa: CASSQRERWETQYF

abundance: NA
j_gene: TRBJ2-7
v_gene: TRBV6-5
d_gene: NA
CDR3nt: TGTGCCAGCAGTCCCGTGGGGCGCCTTTACGAGCAGTACTTC
CDR3aa: CASSPVGRLYEQYF

abundance: NA
j_gene: TRBJ2-4
v_gene: TRBV5-6
d_gene: NA
CDR3nt: TGTGCCAGCAGCTCGGAACTAGCCAAAAACATTCAGTACTTC
CDR3aa: CASSSELAKNIQYF

abundance: NA
j_gene: TRBJ1-2
v_gene: TRBV7-9
d_gene: TRBD1
CDR3nt: TGTGCCAGCAGTTCCGGCCCCCCCGGGACAGGGCCTGGCTACATCTTC
CDR3aa: CASSSGPPGTGPGYIF

abundance: NA
j_gene: TRBJ2-3
v_gene: TRBV6-1
d_gene: NA
CDR3nt: TGTGCCAGCAGTGAAATCGGGCGGGCAGATACGCAGTATTTT
CDR3aa: CASSEIGRADTQYF